A selection of T cell receptor beta chains follows, all from one sample in a study of T cells in Graves' hyperthyroidism and ophthalmopathy. Each CDR3 protein is one row after TCRdb ran MiXCR on the multiplex PCR reads. The sample lists over 700,000 distinct CDR3 sequences; over 35% were seen once. Sample: blood. These receptors were taken from a man aged 18-30 years with Graves' hyperthyroidism. Both conserved end residues are part of each CDR3. The order of the fields is D gene, J gene, CDR3 length, V gene, clone size, CDR3 protein, CDR3 DNA. A D gene is named only where the DNA matches it firmly. Only some rows state a clone size, as once, few, many or a class for expanded clones.

d_call: -; j_call: TRBJ2-2; cdr3_length: 16; v_call: TRBV5-1; clone_size: few; cdr3_aa: CASSLVGFQNTGELFF; cdr3_nt: TGCGCCAGCAGCTTGGTCGGTTTTCAGAACACCGGGGAGCTGTTTTTT
d_call: -; j_call: TRBJ1-6; cdr3_length: 13; v_call: TRBV7-2; clone_size: few; cdr3_aa: CASSLDLNSPLHF; cdr3_nt: TGTGCCAGCAGCTTAGATTTGAATTCACCCCTCCACTTT
d_call: -; j_call: TRBJ1-3; cdr3_length: 14; v_call: TRBV12-3/TRBV12-4; clone_size: few; cdr3_aa: CASSLQRRGNTIYF; cdr3_nt: TGTGCCAGCAGTTTACAGCGTAGAGGAAACACCATATATTTT
d_call: TRBD1; j_call: TRBJ2-7; cdr3_length: 14; v_call: TRBV9; clone_size: -; cdr3_aa: CASSVAGTGYEQYF; cdr3_nt: TGTGCCAGCAGCGTAGCTGGGACAGGCTACGAGCAGTACTTC
d_call: -; j_call: TRBJ2-2; cdr3_length: 16; v_call: TRBV7-9; clone_size: -; cdr3_aa: CASSLRRVTNTGELFF; cdr3_nt: TGTGCCAGCAGCTTAAGGCGGGTTACGAACACCGGGGAGCTGTTTTTT
d_call: -; j_call: TRBJ2-7; cdr3_length: 14; v_call: TRBV2; clone_size: -; cdr3_aa: CASTYDPGTYEQYF; cdr3_nt: TGTGCCAGCACTTACGATCCGGGAACCTACGAGCAGTACTTC
d_call: -; j_call: TRBJ2-5; cdr3_length: 13; v_call: TRBV7-9; clone_size: many; cdr3_aa: CASSQTRPGDQYF; cdr3_nt: TGTGCCAGCAGCCAGACTCGACCAGGGGACCAGTACTTC
d_call: -; j_call: TRBJ1-1; cdr3_length: 12; v_call: TRBV7-9; clone_size: many; cdr3_aa: CASSPPGFEAFF; cdr3_nt: TGTGCCAGCAGCCCCCCCGGGTTTGAAGCTTTCTTT
d_call: -; j_call: TRBJ2-5; cdr3_length: 14; v_call: TRBV5-1; clone_size: many; cdr3_aa: CASSLNTGDETQYF; cdr3_nt: TGCGCCAGCAGCTTGAACACAGGCGATGAGACCCAGTACTTC
d_call: -; j_call: TRBJ1-2; cdr3_length: 11; v_call: TRBV29-1; clone_size: few; cdr3_aa: CSVEDPPRYTF; cdr3_nt: TGCAGCGTTGAAGATCCCCCCCGCTACACCTTC
d_call: -; j_call: TRBJ1-2; cdr3_length: 14; v_call: TRBV20-1; clone_size: many; cdr3_aa: CSARELSLEYGYTF; cdr3_nt: TGCAGTGCTAGAGAGTTAAGTCTAGAATATGGCTACACCTTC
d_call: -; j_call: TRBJ2-7; cdr3_length: 11; v_call: TRBV30; clone_size: -; cdr3_aa: CAVADTYEQYF; cdr3_nt: TGTGCAGTAGCGGATACCTACGAGCAGTACTTC
d_call: TRBD1; j_call: TRBJ2-2; cdr3_length: 16; v_call: TRBV7-2; clone_size: -; cdr3_aa: CASSLAGTGEPGELFF; cdr3_nt: TGTGCCAGCAGCTTAGCCGGGACAGGGGAGCCCGGGGAGCTGTTTTTT
d_call: -; j_call: TRBJ2-2; cdr3_length: 13; v_call: TRBV7-6; clone_size: -; cdr3_aa: CASSLLETGELFF; cdr3_nt: TGTGCCAGCAGCTTGTTGGAGACCGGGGAGCTGTTTTTT
d_call: -; j_call: TRBJ1-1; cdr3_length: 13; v_call: TRBV3-1; clone_size: many; cdr3_aa: CASSYRLNTEAFF; cdr3_nt: TGTGCCAGCAGCTACAGGCTGAACACTGAAGCTTTCTTT
d_call: -; j_call: TRBJ2-3; cdr3_length: 14; v_call: TRBV29-1; clone_size: -; cdr3_aa: CSVEDGPSPDTQYF; cdr3_nt: TGCAGCGTTGAAGATGGTCCCAGCCCAGATACGCAGTATTTT
d_call: -; j_call: TRBJ1-5; cdr3_length: 13; v_call: TRBV6-5; clone_size: many; cdr3_aa: CASGGGDNQPQHF; cdr3_nt: TGTGCCTCGGGAGGGGGGGACAATCAGCCCCAGCATTTT
d_call: -; j_call: TRBJ1-2; cdr3_length: 12; v_call: TRBV12-3/TRBV12-4; clone_size: -; cdr3_aa: CASSYHTEGYTF; cdr3_nt: TGTGCCAGCAGTTACCACACGGAGGGCTACACCTTC
d_call: TRBD1; j_call: TRBJ1-1; cdr3_length: 16; v_call: TRBV7-6; clone_size: few; cdr3_aa: CASSPTPGQKDTEAFF; cdr3_nt: TGTGCCAGCAGCCCGACGCCGGGACAGAAGGACACTGAAGCTTTCTTT
d_call: -; j_call: TRBJ1-1; cdr3_length: 17; v_call: TRBV25-1; clone_size: many; cdr3_aa: CASSESHRRGSGTEAFF; cdr3_nt: TGTGCCAGCAGTGAATCCCACAGAAGGGGTTCGGGCACTGAAGCTTTCTTT
d_call: -; j_call: TRBJ1-1; cdr3_length: 14; v_call: TRBV12-3/TRBV12-4; clone_size: few; cdr3_aa: CASSLTLPNTEAFF; cdr3_nt: TGTGCCAGCAGTTTAACCCTGCCGAACACTGAAGCTTTCTTT
d_call: -; j_call: TRBJ1-4; cdr3_length: 12; v_call: TRBV7-9; clone_size: many; cdr3_aa: CASSLGVGKLFF; cdr3_nt: TGTGCCAGCAGCTTAGGTGTGGGAAAACTGTTTTTT
d_call: TRBD1; j_call: TRBJ2-7; cdr3_length: 15; v_call: TRBV19; clone_size: few; cdr3_aa: CASSNVAGGSYEQYF; cdr3_nt: TGTGCCAGTAGTAACGTGGCAGGGGGTTCCTACGAGCAGTACTTC
d_call: TRBD1; j_call: TRBJ1-5; cdr3_length: 15; v_call: TRBV10-3; clone_size: -; cdr3_aa: CASGTGEGWDQPQHF; cdr3_nt: TGTGCCAGTGGGACAGGGGAAGGCTGGGATCAGCCCCAGCATTTT
d_call: -; j_call: TRBJ1-5; cdr3_length: 15; v_call: TRBV10-2; clone_size: many; cdr3_aa: CASTEEDWGNQPQHF; cdr3_nt: TGCGCCAGCACCGAAGAGGACTGGGGCAATCAGCCCCAGCATTTT
d_call: -; j_call: TRBJ2-5; cdr3_length: 12; v_call: TRBV12-3/TRBV12-4; clone_size: many; cdr3_aa: CASSLSWETQYF; cdr3_nt: TGTGCCAGCAGTTTATCCTGGGAGACCCAGTACTTC
d_call: -; j_call: TRBJ1-1; cdr3_length: 16; v_call: TRBV7-9; clone_size: once; cdr3_aa: CASSLGLPGASTEAFF; cdr3_nt: TGTGCCAGCAGCTTAGGGCTCCCAGGGGCGAGCACTGAAGCTTTCTTT
d_call: TRBD1; j_call: TRBJ2-6; cdr3_length: 16; v_call: TRBV2; clone_size: many; cdr3_aa: CASHDRGLSGANVLTF; cdr3_nt: TGTGCCAGCCATGACAGGGGACTCTCTGGGGCCAACGTCCTGACTTTC
d_call: -; j_call: TRBJ2-5; cdr3_length: 14; v_call: TRBV10-3; clone_size: many; cdr3_aa: CAISEGGSQETQYF; cdr3_nt: TGTGCCATCAGTGAGGGAGGCAGCCAAGAGACCCAGTACTTC
d_call: TRBD1; j_call: TRBJ1-3; cdr3_length: 15; v_call: TRBV20-1; clone_size: -; cdr3_aa: CSARADRASGNTIYF; cdr3_nt: TGCAGTGCTAGAGCCGACAGGGCATCTGGAAACACCATATATTTT
d_call: -; j_call: TRBJ2-7; cdr3_length: 14; v_call: TRBV7-6; clone_size: many; cdr3_aa: CASSLRGQGYEQYF; cdr3_nt: TGTGCCAGCAGCTTACGGGGGCAGGGCTACGAGCAGTACTTC
d_call: TRBD1; j_call: TRBJ1-5; cdr3_length: 12; v_call: TRBV7-9; clone_size: -; cdr3_aa: CASSGPGQHQHF; cdr3_nt: TGTGCCAGCAGCGGGCCGGGACAGCACCAGCATTTT
d_call: TRBD1; j_call: TRBJ1-1; cdr3_length: 15; v_call: TRBV10-3; clone_size: many; cdr3_aa: CAVNGRRGLNTEAFF; cdr3_nt: TGTGCCGTTAACGGACGCAGGGGGCTGAACACTGAAGCTTTCTTT
d_call: TRBD2; j_call: TRBJ2-7; cdr3_length: 15; v_call: TRBV19; clone_size: -; cdr3_aa: CASRPGGTSFYEQYF; cdr3_nt: TGTGCCAGTAGACCTGGGGGGACTAGTTTCTACGAGCAGTACTTC
d_call: -; j_call: TRBJ1-3; cdr3_length: 14; v_call: TRBV7-2; clone_size: few; cdr3_aa: CASSQHMSGNTIYF; cdr3_nt: TGTGCCAGCAGCCAACATATGTCTGGAAACACCATATATTTT
d_call: -; j_call: TRBJ2-2; cdr3_length: 16; v_call: TRBV9; clone_size: few; cdr3_aa: CASSVGWGQDTGELFF; cdr3_nt: TGTGCCAGCAGCGTAGGCTGGGGGCAAGACACCGGGGAGCTGTTTTTT
d_call: -; j_call: TRBJ2-7; cdr3_length: 13; v_call: TRBV25-1; clone_size: -; cdr3_aa: CATSPAVLNEQYF; cdr3_nt: TGTGCCACTTCTCCGGCGGTCTTGAACGAGCAGTACTTC
d_call: TRBD1; j_call: TRBJ1-6; cdr3_length: 16; v_call: TRBV7-8; clone_size: -; cdr3_aa: CASSLTPGTGSSPLHF; cdr3_nt: TGTGCCAGCAGCCTCACCCCCGGGACAGGGAGTTCACCCCTCCACTTT
d_call: -; j_call: TRBJ1-6; cdr3_length: 13; v_call: TRBV9; clone_size: few; cdr3_aa: CASWARYNSPLHF; cdr3_nt: TGTGCCAGCTGGGCCCGCTATAATTCACCCCTCCACTTT
d_call: -; j_call: TRBJ1-2; cdr3_length: 14; v_call: TRBV9; clone_size: many; cdr3_aa: CASSVVGGARGYTF; cdr3_nt: TGTGCCAGCAGCGTAGTGGGGGGCGCAAGGGGCTACACCTTC
d_call: -; j_call: TRBJ2-5; cdr3_length: 14; v_call: TRBV7-9; clone_size: -; cdr3_aa: CASSFESGVETQYF; cdr3_nt: TGTGCCAGCAGCTTTGAATCAGGGGTGGAGACCCAGTACTTC